This TCR beta chain was found in a study of OX40 agonist ivuxolimab in advanced cancers. With regard to the full study: Ivuxolimab was a fully human IgG2 agonistic monoclonal antibody targeting the costimulatory receptor OX40 (CD134). Intravenous ivuxolimab was administered to patients every 2 weeks at six dose levels: 0.01, 0.1, 0.3, 1.5, 3 and 10 mg/kg. Of the roughly 51 patients in dose escalation, 19 had hepatocellular carcinoma, roughly 15 had melanoma, 9 had renal cell carcinoma and 9 had head and neck cancer. In the dose-escalation cohort, 75% to 85% of patients were male, and the mean age was around 65 years with a range of roughly 20 to 85. Prior anti-PD-1, anti-PD-L1 or anti-CTLA-4 therapy was permitted, and checkpoint inhibitors had been received by roughly 40% of dose-escalation patients. Partial responses were achieved by three dose-escalation patients, of whom one had hepatocellular carcinoma and two had cutaneous melanoma. The point of sequencing TCRbeta in the periphery was to test whether ivuxolimab changed TCR sequence diversity and drove clonal T-cell expansion. The paper describes the monotherapy dose-escalation part (N ≈ 51 patients) of the phase I trial of ivuxolimab. Overall results and qualifications from the work: After ivuxolimab, more expanded clones were found on average in CD8+ T cells than in CD4+ T cells. In the 0.1-3.0 mg/kg groups, partial responders were among the patients with the lowest normalized peripheral clonal expansion, particularly in CD8+ T cells. At doses from 0.1 to 3.0 mg/kg, clonal expansion was seen in both CD4+ and CD8+ blood T cells between baseline and week 6. Low levels of normalized T-cell clonal expansion were also seen in some patients who did not respond. The antigen specificity of the peripheral T cells that underwent clonal expansion was not determined.

The trial excluded patients who had a history of autoimmune disease or were on systemic immunosuppression. In every dose cohort, peripheral blood was drawn for TCR sequencing at baseline, cycle 4 day 1, and cycle 7 day 1. The samples were drawn from a first-in-human, open-label, multicenter phase I dose-escalation trial of ivuxolimab. Adults with locally advanced or metastatic head and neck squamous cell, hepatocellular, melanoma or renal cell carcinoma were enrolled in the trial. Before TCR sequencing, CD4+ and CD8+ T cells were separately sorted from peripheral blood. This clone was counted between two and nine times. Its target antigen remains unknown. Base qualities are not at hand, and no much larger clone is one base apart. For sequencing of the TCRbeta CDR3 region, genomic DNA was extracted from the sorted cells. The immunoSEQ Assay was used to sequence the TCRbeta CDR3 regions. This is the immuneACCESS table as TCRdb keeps it, with only in-frame sequences that have V and J called. A part of the clones is gone; compared with another copy, unresolved V genes explain less than half, and the rest is unexplained. For this sample there are about 16,000 clones; 86% appear just once. The top ten clones comprise over 3.5% of the sample.

The germline V gene (reference sequence) yields GTSNPN for CDR1 and SVGIG for CDR2. At the junction V is shortened by 5 bases and J by 0 bases; bases outside the gene matches: 6. Including cysteine and phenylalanine, the CDR3 has 14 amino acids. This entry keeps only the CDR3 DNA: 42 bases, framed from base 1. This clonotype originated in an adult with an advanced solid tumor such as melanoma, head and neck, liver or kidney cancer. Source: CD4+ or CD8+ T cells sorted from blood, taken in a trial of the OX40 agonist ivuxolimab. Recombination linked TRBV30 to TRBJ1-1; TRBD1 aligns with 7 central bases. The sequence in DNA is TGTGCCTGGGAACGGGACAGTCTGAACACTGAAGCTTTCTTT. It is translated as CAWERDSLNTEAFF.